The rows below give T cell receptor beta chains drawn from one sample of a study of cytomegalovirus exposure and HLA in healthy donors. Assay used: immunoSEQ multiplex PCR; TCRdb lists only in-frame clones, some missing. The data show 250,000 to 300,000 clones, with around 85% seen just once and about 1% held by the top ten. The specimen sequenced was PBMCs. These receptors all stem from a woman younger than 35 in good health and CMV-seronegative. The conserved cysteine and the conserved F or W are not part of the CDR3 here. Fields, in order: J gene, D gene, V gene, CDR3 protein. D genes are given only for firm matches.

j_call: TRBJ2-1; d_call: TRBD2; v_call: TRBV5-1; cdr3_aa: ASSLILTSGDEQF
j_call: TRBJ1-1; d_call: .; v_call: TRBV21-1; cdr3_aa: ASSKVAAMNTEAF
j_call: TRBJ1-2; d_call: TRBD1; v_call: TRBV11-2; cdr3_aa: ASSLSGGYGYT
j_call: TRBJ1-2; d_call: .; v_call: TRBV30; cdr3_aa: AWSKGDFNYGYT
j_call: TRBJ2-7; d_call: TRBD1; v_call: TRBV5-8; cdr3_aa: ASSLALGQGAPSYEQY
j_call: TRBJ2-7; d_call: .; v_call: TRBV29-1; cdr3_aa: SVRDTTYEQY
j_call: TRBJ1-2; d_call: TRBD1; v_call: TRBV4-1; cdr3_aa: ASSQEGIQGNRDGYT
j_call: TRBJ1-5; d_call: .; v_call: TRBV4-1; cdr3_aa: ASSPWEGSNQPQH
j_call: TRBJ1-1; d_call: .; v_call: TRBV2; cdr3_aa: ASSEGQALGVNTEAF
j_call: TRBJ1-2; d_call: TRBD1; v_call: TRBV5-4; cdr3_aa: ASSLRTGGAVGGYT
j_call: TRBJ1-5; d_call: TRBD1; v_call: TRBV18; cdr3_aa: ASSPSGGDQPQH
j_call: TRBJ2-1; d_call: TRBD1; v_call: TRBV4-1; cdr3_aa: ASSQGIRDRGYNEQF
j_call: TRBJ2-5; d_call: TRBD2; v_call: TRBV19; cdr3_aa: ASRGLAGGRETQY
j_call: TRBJ1-2; d_call: .; v_call: TRBV10-3; cdr3_aa: AISAGREYGYT
j_call: TRBJ2-1; d_call: .; v_call: TRBV4-1; cdr3_aa: ASSQGGRGDRYNEQF
j_call: TRBJ1-1; d_call: TRBD1; v_call: TRBV7-2; cdr3_aa: ASSLGQGQGIWNTEAF
j_call: TRBJ2-7; d_call: TRBD1; v_call: TRBV28; cdr3_aa: ASSPNRGISYEQY
j_call: TRBJ2-3; d_call: TRBD1; v_call: TRBV4-3; cdr3_aa: ASSQGERGRHDTQY
j_call: TRBJ2-6; d_call: TRBD1; v_call: TRBV19; cdr3_aa: ASRVGTGFSGANVLT
j_call: TRBJ1-1; d_call: .; v_call: TRBV4-2; cdr3_aa: ASSPGQISNTEAF
j_call: TRBJ2-7; d_call: .; v_call: TRBV6-5; cdr3_aa: ASSLGEEGEQY